The present T cell receptor (beta chain) was sequenced within a study of cytomegalovirus exposure and HLA in healthy donors. Study-wide context: HLA-typed donors were the source of around 77 million unique TCRs held in an early data release.

CDR1 and CDR2 from the germline V gene are LNHDA and SQIVND (reference sequence). This CDR3 has 14 amino acids. Trimming removed 4 bases from V and 6 bases from J; junction bases left unmatched: 8. A remark on this clone: Its antigen is still unknown.

Overall study findings and caveats: DRB1 showed the most TCR associations and HLA-C the fewest in a later analysis, as rates varied by HLA locus. As immune exposure information, only CMV serostatus was available.

Both 60 Vbeta primers and 13 Jbeta primers went into the PCR. The repertoire was sequenced with immunoSEQ multiplex PCR; TCRdb's copy has only in-frame clones and lacks some. The sample consists of about 140,000 clones, around 77% of them appearing once. The chain uses TRBV19 and TRBJ1-1; 7 bases align to TRBD1. The clonotype comes from a young man in good health and CMV-seronegative. Sequencing was performed on PBMCs. The CDR3 nucleotides are TGTGCCAGTAGTAAAACAGGGGCATGGGCTGAAGCTTTCTTT. Translated: CASSKTGAWAEAFF.